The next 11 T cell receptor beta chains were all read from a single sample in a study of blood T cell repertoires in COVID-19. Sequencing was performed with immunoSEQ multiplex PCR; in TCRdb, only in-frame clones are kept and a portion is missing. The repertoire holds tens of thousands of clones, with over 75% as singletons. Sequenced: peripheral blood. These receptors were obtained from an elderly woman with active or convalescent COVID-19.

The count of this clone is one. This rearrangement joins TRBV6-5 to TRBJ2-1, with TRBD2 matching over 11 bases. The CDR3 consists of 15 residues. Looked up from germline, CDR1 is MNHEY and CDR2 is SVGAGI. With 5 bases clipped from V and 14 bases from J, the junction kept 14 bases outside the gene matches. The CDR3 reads CASSPRVAGGRQKFF. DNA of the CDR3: TGTGCCAGCAGTCCCCGAGTAGCGGGGGGGCGTCAAAAGTTCTTC.

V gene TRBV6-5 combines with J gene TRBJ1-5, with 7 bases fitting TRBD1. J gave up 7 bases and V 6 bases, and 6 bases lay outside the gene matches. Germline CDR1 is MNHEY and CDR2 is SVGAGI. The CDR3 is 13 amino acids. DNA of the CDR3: TGTGCCAGCAGCTACAGGGGCCACCAGCCCCAGCATTTT. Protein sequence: CASSYRGHQPQHF.

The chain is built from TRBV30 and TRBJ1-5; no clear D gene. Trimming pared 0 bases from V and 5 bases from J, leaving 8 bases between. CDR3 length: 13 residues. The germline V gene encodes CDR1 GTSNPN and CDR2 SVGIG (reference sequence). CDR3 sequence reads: CAWSVDTDQPQHF. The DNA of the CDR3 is TGTGCCTGGAGTGTTGACACCGATCAGCCCCAGCATTTT.

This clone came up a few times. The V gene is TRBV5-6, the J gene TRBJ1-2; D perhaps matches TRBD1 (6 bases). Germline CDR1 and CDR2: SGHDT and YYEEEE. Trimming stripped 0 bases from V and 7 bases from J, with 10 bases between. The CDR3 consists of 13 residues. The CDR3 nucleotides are TGTGCCAGCAGCTTGGGTACAGGGTCTGGCTACACCTTC. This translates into CASSLGTGSGYTF. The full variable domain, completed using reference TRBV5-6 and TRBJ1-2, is DAGVTQSPTHLIKTRGQQVTLRCSPKSGHDTVSWYQQALGQGPQFIFQYYEEEERQRGNFPDRFSGHQFPNYSSELNVNALLLGDSALYLCASSLGTGSGYTFGSGTRLTVV.

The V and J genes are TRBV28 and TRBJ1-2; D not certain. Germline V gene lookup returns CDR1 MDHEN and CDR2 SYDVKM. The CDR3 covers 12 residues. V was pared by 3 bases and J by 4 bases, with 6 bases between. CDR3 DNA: TGTGCCAGCAGTTTCCAGGCCTATGGCTACACCTTC. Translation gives CASSFQAYGYTF.

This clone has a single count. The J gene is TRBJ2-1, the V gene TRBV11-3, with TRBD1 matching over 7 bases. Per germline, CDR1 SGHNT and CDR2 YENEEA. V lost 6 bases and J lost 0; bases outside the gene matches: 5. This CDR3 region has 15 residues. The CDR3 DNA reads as TGTGCCAGCAGTTTGGACAGGAACTCCTACAATGAGCAGTTCTTC. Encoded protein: CASSLDRNSYNEQFF.

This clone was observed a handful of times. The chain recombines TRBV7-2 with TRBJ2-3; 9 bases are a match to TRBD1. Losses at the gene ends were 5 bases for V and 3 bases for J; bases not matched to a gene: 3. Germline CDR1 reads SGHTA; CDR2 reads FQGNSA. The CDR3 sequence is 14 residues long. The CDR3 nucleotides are TGTGCCAGCAGCAATGGACAGGGGACAGATACGCAGTATTTT. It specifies CASSNGQGTDTQYF.

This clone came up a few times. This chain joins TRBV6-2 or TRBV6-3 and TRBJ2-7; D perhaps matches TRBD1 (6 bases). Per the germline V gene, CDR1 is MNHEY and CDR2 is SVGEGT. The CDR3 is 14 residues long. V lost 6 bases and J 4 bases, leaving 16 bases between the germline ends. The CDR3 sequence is CASSVQGLSYEQYF. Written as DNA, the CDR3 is TGTGCCAGCAGCGTACAGGGTTTATCTTACGAGCAGTACTTC.

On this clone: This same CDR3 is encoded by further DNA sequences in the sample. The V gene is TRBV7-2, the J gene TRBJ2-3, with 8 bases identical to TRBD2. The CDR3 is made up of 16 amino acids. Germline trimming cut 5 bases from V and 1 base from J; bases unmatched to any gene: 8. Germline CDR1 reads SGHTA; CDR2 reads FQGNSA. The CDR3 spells CASSLVAGGGTDTQYF. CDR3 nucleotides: TGTGCCAGCAGCCTCGTGGCCGGGGGGGGCACAGATACGCAGTATTTT.

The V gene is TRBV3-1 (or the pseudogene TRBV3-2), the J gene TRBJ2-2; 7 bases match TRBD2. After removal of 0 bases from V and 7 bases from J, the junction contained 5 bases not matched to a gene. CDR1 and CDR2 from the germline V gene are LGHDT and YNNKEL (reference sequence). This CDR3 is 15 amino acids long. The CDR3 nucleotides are TGTGCCAGCAGCCAAGAGGCGACGGGGGGCGGGGAGCTGTTTTTT. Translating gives CASSQEATGGGELFF.

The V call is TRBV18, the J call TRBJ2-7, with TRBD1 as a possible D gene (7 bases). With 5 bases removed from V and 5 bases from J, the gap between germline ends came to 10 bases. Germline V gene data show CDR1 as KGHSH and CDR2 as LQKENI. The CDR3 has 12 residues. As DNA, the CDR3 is TGTGCCAGCTCATTCAGGGGGGACGAGCAGTACTTC. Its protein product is CASSFRGDEQYF.